Listed below are T cell receptor beta chains from one sample, sequenced in a study of beta chain features in type 1 diabetes. Repertoires were generated with immunoSEQ multiplex PCR, while TCRdb's copy carries only in-frame clones and drops some. The table has roughly 260,000 clones, 20% seen once. Sequencing was done on a sample of naive CD4+ T cells from blood. These receptors originate from a woman aged 40-49 years with type 1 diabetes. Both conserved end residues are part of each CDR3. A D gene is named only where the DNA matches it firmly. Size tells how often a clone was seen (once, few, many) or the class of an expanded clone, and some rows leave it out.

D: TRBD1; size: few; V: TRBV5-1; J: TRBJ2-7; DNA: TGCGCCAGCAGCTGGACCGGGACAGGGGGTTACGAGCAGTACTTC; CDR3: CASSWTGTGGYEQYF
D: NA; size: NA; V: TRBV5-6; J: TRBJ2-1; DNA: TGTGCCAGCAGCTTGTTCGGTGTGGCTAGCTCCTACAATGAGCAGTTCTTC; CDR3: CASSLFGVASSYNEQFF
D: TRBD2; size: NA; V: TRBV7-7; J: TRBJ2-7; DNA: TGTGCTAGCAGCTTAGTAGCGGGGTTAGTTTACGAGCAGTACTTC; CDR3: CASSLVAGLVYEQYF
D: TRBD2; size: NA; V: TRBV5-4; J: TRBJ2-1; DNA: TGTGCCAGCAGCTTGACTAGCGGTAACAATGAGCAGTTCTTC; CDR3: CASSLTSGNNEQFF
D: TRBD1; size: NA; V: TRBV4-3; J: TRBJ1-6; DNA: TGCGCCAGCAGCCAGGACAGGGGAAATTCACCCCTCCACTTT; CDR3: CASSQDRGNSPLHF
D: TRBD1; size: few; V: TRBV7-2; J: TRBJ2-7; DNA: TGTGCCAGCAGCCCGCAGGGGGACCACGAGCAGTACTTC; CDR3: CASSPQGDHEQYF
D: NA; size: few; V: TRBV29-1; J: TRBJ2-7; DNA: TGCAGCGTTGAAGACAACTACGAGCAGTACTTC; CDR3: CSVEDNYEQYF
D: TRBD1; size: NA; V: TRBV7-2; J: TRBJ2-7; DNA: TGTGCCAGCAGCTCGACAGGGGGAACCTACGAGCAGTACTTC; CDR3: CASSSTGGTYEQYF
D: NA; size: NA; V: TRBV7-9; J: TRBJ1-5; DNA: TGTGCCAGCAGCTTTGGAGGCAATCAGCCCCAGCATTTT; CDR3: CASSFGGNQPQHF
D: TRBD1; size: few; V: TRBV29-1; J: TRBJ2-7; DNA: TGCAGCGTTACAGGACAGGGATCGACCTACGAGCAGTACTTC; CDR3: CSVTGQGSTYEQYF
D: TRBD2; size: few; V: TRBV4-1; J: TRBJ2-3; DNA: TGCGCCAGCAGCCGACTAGCGGGAGGCCCAGATACGCAGTATTTT; CDR3: CASSRLAGGPDTQYF
D: NA; size: few; V: TRBV4-3; J: TRBJ2-7; DNA: TGCGCCAGCAGCCAAGGAGCAGGGCGCTACGAGCAGTACTTC; CDR3: CASSQGAGRYEQYF
D: TRBD2; size: NA; V: TRBV29-1; J: TRBJ2-1; DNA: TGCAGCGTTGGGGGGGGGTCTCGGAATGAGCAGTTCTTC; CDR3: CSVGGGSRNEQFF
D: TRBD2; size: NA; V: TRBV15; J: TRBJ2-3; DNA: TGTGCCACCAGCAGACCGGGACTAGCGGGAGCGGGCGATACGCAGTATTTT; CDR3: CATSRPGLAGAGDTQYF
D: NA; size: few; V: TRBV5-6; J: TRBJ2-5; DNA: TGTGCCAGCAGCTCAGGGTTTTCCCCCCAGTACTTC; CDR3: CASSSGFSPQYF
D: NA; size: few; V: TRBV19; J: TRBJ1-4; DNA: TGTGCCAGTCGGACAGCCGGTGAAAAACTGTTTTTT; CDR3: CASRTAGEKLFF
D: NA; size: few; V: TRBV7-3; J: TRBJ2-1; DNA: TGTGCCAGCAGCTCAAACGACAGATTATTCTTC; CDR3: CASSSNDRLFF
D: TRBD1; size: few; V: TRBV4-3; J: TRBJ2-7; DNA: TGCGCCAGCAGCCGTCAACAGGGGGCGGGCGAGCAGTACTTC; CDR3: CASSRQQGAGEQYF
D: TRBD2; size: few; V: TRBV29-1; J: TRBJ2-7; DNA: TGCAGCGTCCTAGGGGTCGGGGGGATCTACGAGCAGTACTTC; CDR3: CSVLGVGGIYEQYF
D: NA; size: few; V: TRBV29-1; J: TRBJ2-7; DNA: TGCAGCGTCGGGGGAGGCCCCTACGAGCAGTACTTC; CDR3: CSVGGGPYEQYF
D: TRBD1; size: NA; V: TRBV29-1; J: TRBJ1-2; DNA: TGCAGCGTTGGGGACAGGGGTTTAGGCTATGGCTACACCTTC; CDR3: CSVGDRGLGYGYTF
D: NA; size: NA; V: TRBV7-3; J: TRBJ2-1; DNA: TGTGCCAGCAGCCCAACAGGATACCCTTACAATGAGCAGTTCTTC; CDR3: CASSPTGYPYNEQFF
D: NA; size: few; V: TRBV7-3; J: TRBJ1-1; DNA: TGTGCCAGCAGCTTAGGGCGAACCGGGGACACTGAAGCTTTCTTT; CDR3: CASSLGRTGDTEAFF
D: NA; size: few; V: TRBV7-9; J: TRBJ2-3; DNA: TGTGCCAGCAGCTTAGCGCCCACGGAGACAGATACGCAGTATTTT; CDR3: CASSLAPTETDTQYF
D: TRBD1; size: NA; V: TRBV6-5; J: TRBJ1-6; DNA: TGTGCCAGCAGCTCTTCGACAGGGCGGAATTCACCCCTCCACTTT; CDR3: CASSSSTGRNSPLHF
D: NA; size: NA; V: TRBV7-9; J: TRBJ2-1; DNA: TGTGCCAGCAGCTTAGCGGAGACAGTTCTTGAGCAGTTCTTC; CDR3: CASSLAETVLEQFF
D: TRBD1; size: NA; V: TRBV7-9; J: TRBJ2-4; DNA: TGTGCAGGCCAGGGGGAAGCCAAAAACATTCAGTACTTC; CDR3: CAGQGEAKNIQYF
D: TRBD2; size: NA; V: TRBV7-9; J: TRBJ2-1; DNA: TGTGCCAGCAGCCTCCTCGCCCGACTAGCGGGAGGGGTTGGCGAGCAGTTCTTC; CDR3: CASSLLARLAGGVGEQFF
D: NA; size: few; V: TRBV19; J: TRBJ1-5; DNA: TGTGCCAGTAGTCGGGGACTGGTCAATCAGCCCCAGCATTTT; CDR3: CASSRGLVNQPQHF
D: NA; size: NA; V: TRBV7-2; J: TRBJ2-2; DNA: TGTGCCAGCAGCCCCCGGACAGCTACCGGGGAGCTGTTTTTT; CDR3: CASSPRTATGELFF
D: TRBD2; size: few; V: TRBV7-9; J: TRBJ2-5; DNA: TGTGCCAGCAGCCCAGGCCGGGATAGCGGGAAAGAGACCCAGTACTTC; CDR3: CASSPGRDSGKETQYF
D: NA; size: few; V: TRBV13; J: TRBJ2-4; DNA: TGTGCCAGCAGCTTAGGCCCGGACAGCCAAAACATTCAGTACTTC; CDR3: CASSLGPDSQNIQYF
D: NA; size: NA; V: TRBV7-2; J: TRBJ1-1; DNA: TGTGCCAGCAGCGCGGGCGCCATCATGAACACTGAAGCTTTCTTT; CDR3: CASSAGAIMNTEAFF
D: NA; size: few; V: TRBV6-6; J: TRBJ1-5; DNA: TGTGCCAGCAGTTACGGGGCGAGTAGCAATCAGCCCCAGCATTTT; CDR3: CASSYGASSNQPQHF
D: TRBD2; size: NA; V: TRBV7-2; J: TRBJ2-7; DNA: TGTGCCAGCAGCCAACTGGGAGGGAGCTACGAGCAGTACTTC; CDR3: CASSQLGGSYEQYF
D: TRBD1; size: few; V: TRBV30; J: TRBJ2-5; DNA: TGTGCCTGGAGTGTATTCAGGGGGAACCAAGAGACCCAGTACTTC; CDR3: CAWSVFRGNQETQYF
D: NA; size: NA; V: TRBV6-6; J: TRBJ1-1; DNA: TGTGCCAGCAGTCCGACTAGCCTTGGGAACACTGAAGCTTTCTTT; CDR3: CASSPTSLGNTEAFF
D: TRBD2; size: NA; V: TRBV9; J: TRBJ2-3; DNA: TGTGCCAGCAGCTCCGGACTAGCGGGCGCCACAGATACGCAGTATTTT; CDR3: CASSSGLAGATDTQYF
D: TRBD2; size: few; V: TRBV29-1; J: TRBJ2-1; DNA: TGCAGCGTCACACGTGGAGCTAGCGGGAGTGACAATGAGCAGTTCTTC; CDR3: CSVTRGASGSDNEQFF
D: TRBD2; size: NA; V: TRBV5-4; J: TRBJ2-1; DNA: TGTGCCAGCAGCTCGGTCGGGACTAACAATGAGCAGTTCTTC; CDR3: CASSSVGTNNEQFF